Listed below are T cell receptor beta chains from one sample, sequenced in a study of identical twins. MiXCR, applied by TCRdb to the 5' RACE reads, yields one record per CDR3 protein. The profile shows hundreds of thousands of distinct CDR3 sequences, around 9.7% of them singletons. A further study also used this sample, focusing on yellow fever vaccine responses in identical twins.

The specimen was CD8+ T cells sorted from blood. These receptors were collected from a woman younger than 30 in good health. The CDR3 runs from the conserved cysteine through the conserved F or W. The order of the fields is CDR3 DNA, CDR3 protein, CDR3 length, clone size, D gene, V gene, J gene. D genes are given only for firm matches. A clone size is listed for some rows: how often the clone was seen (once, few, many), or a class if it is expanded.

CDR3 DNA: TGTGCCAGCGGGGGGCCCCCTTCCTACGAGCAGTACTTC
CDR3 protein: CASGGPPSYEQYF
CDR3 length: 13
clone size: many
D gene: -
V gene: TRBV11-2
J gene: TRBJ2-7

CDR3 DNA: TGTGCCAGCAGTTGGGGGACAGAGGTTTACGAGCAGTACTTC
CDR3 protein: CASSWGTEVYEQYF
CDR3 length: 14
clone size: -
D gene: TRBD1
V gene: TRBV6-2/TRBV6-3
J gene: TRBJ2-7

CDR3 DNA: TGTGCCACCACGACTAGCGGCAATGAGCAGTTCTTC
CDR3 protein: CATTTSGNEQFF
CDR3 length: 12
clone size: many
D gene: TRBD2
V gene: TRBV3-1
J gene: TRBJ2-1

CDR3 DNA: TGTGCCAGCAGCCCCGCCGCGGCTACCTACGAGCAGTACTTC
CDR3 protein: CASSPAAATYEQYF
CDR3 length: 14
clone size: -
D gene: -
V gene: TRBV7-8
J gene: TRBJ2-7

CDR3 DNA: TGTGCCAGCAGTGACGGGACGGAGAACACTGAAGCTTTCTTT
CDR3 protein: CASSDGTENTEAFF
CDR3 length: 14
clone size: -
D gene: -
V gene: TRBV6-4
J gene: TRBJ1-1

CDR3 DNA: TGCGCCAGCAGCTTAACGGGAGTTGACTATGGCTACACCTTC
CDR3 protein: CASSLTGVDYGYTF
CDR3 length: 14
clone size: many
D gene: -
V gene: TRBV5-1
J gene: TRBJ1-2

CDR3 DNA: TGTGCCAGCAGCGTCAGATTTAACTATGGCTACACCTTC
CDR3 protein: CASSVRFNYGYTF
CDR3 length: 13
clone size: many
D gene: -
V gene: TRBV9
J gene: TRBJ1-2

CDR3 DNA: TGTGCCAGCAGTTTAAGCTGGACAAGCGGGAGGGACAACGAGCAGTACTTC
CDR3 protein: CASSLSWTSGRDNEQYF
CDR3 length: 17
clone size: -
D gene: TRBD2
V gene: TRBV28
J gene: TRBJ2-7

CDR3 DNA: TGCAGCGTTGCGTCAAGTAGCTCCTACGAGCAGTACTTC
CDR3 protein: CSVASSSSYEQYF
CDR3 length: 13
clone size: many
D gene: -
V gene: TRBV29-1
J gene: TRBJ2-7

CDR3 DNA: TGTGCCAGCAGTTACTCGACCGGGACAGGGCGTATTGAGCAGTTCTTC
CDR3 protein: CASSYSTGTGRIEQFF
CDR3 length: 16
clone size: -
D gene: TRBD1
V gene: TRBV6-2/TRBV6-3
J gene: TRBJ2-1

CDR3 DNA: TGCAGTGCTAGGTGGACAGGGATCGGCACTGAAGCTTTCTTT
CDR3 protein: CSARWTGIGTEAFF
CDR3 length: 14
clone size: -
D gene: TRBD1
V gene: TRBV20-1
J gene: TRBJ1-1

CDR3 DNA: TGCAGCGTTGCCAGGGGAAACACTGAAGCTTTCTTT
CDR3 protein: CSVARGNTEAFF
CDR3 length: 12
clone size: few
D gene: -
V gene: TRBV29-1
J gene: TRBJ1-1

CDR3 DNA: TGTGCCAGCAGCGCAGATGGGGGAAGCAATCAGCCCCAGCATTTT
CDR3 protein: CASSADGGSNQPQHF
CDR3 length: 15
clone size: many
D gene: -
V gene: TRBV6-1
J gene: TRBJ1-5

CDR3 DNA: TGTGCCAGCAGCGTAGACGGCGCGCAGTATTTT
CDR3 protein: CASSVDGAQYF
CDR3 length: 11
clone size: few
D gene: -
V gene: TRBV9
J gene: TRBJ2-3

CDR3 DNA: TGTGCCAGCAGCTTTAAGGTCGGGAGCAGGCTGGAGACCCAGTACTTC
CDR3 protein: CASSFKVGSRLETQYF
CDR3 length: 16
clone size: -
D gene: -
V gene: TRBV7-8
J gene: TRBJ2-5